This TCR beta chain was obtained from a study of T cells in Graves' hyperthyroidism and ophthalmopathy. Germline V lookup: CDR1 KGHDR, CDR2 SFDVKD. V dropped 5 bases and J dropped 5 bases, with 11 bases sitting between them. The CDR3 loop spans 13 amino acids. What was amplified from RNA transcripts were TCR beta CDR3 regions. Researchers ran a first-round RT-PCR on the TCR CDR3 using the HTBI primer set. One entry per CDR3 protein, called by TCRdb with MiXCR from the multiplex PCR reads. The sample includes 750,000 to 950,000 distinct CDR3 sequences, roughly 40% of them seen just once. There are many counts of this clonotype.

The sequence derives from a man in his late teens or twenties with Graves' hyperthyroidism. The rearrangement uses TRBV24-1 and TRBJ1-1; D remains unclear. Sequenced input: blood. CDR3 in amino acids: CATSAGEATEAFF. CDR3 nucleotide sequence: TGTGCCACCAGTGCTGGGGAAGCGACTGAAGCTTTCTTT.